The rows below give T cell receptor beta chains drawn from one sample of a study of blood T cell repertoires in COVID-19. Assay: immunoSEQ multiplex PCR; the TCRdb copy retains only in-frame clones and omits some. This table holds around 95,000 clones, about 77% found once. Sequencing used peripheral blood. The receptor source for this set is a woman in her 70s with acute or convalescent COVID-19. CDR3s include the opening cysteine and the closing phenylalanine or tryptophan. D genes are given only for firm matches. Clone size, where shown, is once, few, many, or a class for clones that have expanded.

CASSLVLAGGTDTQYF TGCGCCAGCAGCTTGGTACTAGCGGGGGGTACGGATACGCAGTATTTT TRBJ2-3 . TRBD2 16 TRBV5-1
CASRPLDRGFEQYF TGTGCCAGCAGACCCCTGGACAGGGGATTTGAGCAGTACTTC TRBJ2-7 . TRBD1 14 TRBV6-5
CASSLSVSGNTIYF TGTGCCAGCAGTTTGTCGGTCTCTGGAAACACCATATATTTT TRBJ1-3 . . 14 TRBV6-5
CASSLWASGANVLTF TGTGCCAGCAGCTTATGGGCATCTGGGGCCAACGTCCTGACTTTC TRBJ2-6 . . 15 TRBV7-9
CASSSGTSSYEQYF TGTGCCAGCTCATCCGGGACTAGTTCCTACGAGCAGTACTTC TRBJ2-7 . TRBD2 14 TRBV18
CASSQGQGAGNQPQHF TGCGCCAGCAGCCAAGGACAGGGGGCGGGCAATCAGCCCCAGCATTTT TRBJ1-5 few TRBD1 16 TRBV4-1
CASSESNLNQPQHF TGCGCCAGCAGTGAGTCTAATCTTAATCAGCCCCAGCATTTT TRBJ1-5 . . 14 TRBV10-2
CASSSGTSTDTQYF TGTGCCAGCAGCTCCGGGACTAGCACAGATACGCAGTATTTT TRBJ2-3 once . 14 TRBV7-3
CASSYTGDNSPLHF TGTGCCAGCAGTTATACCGGAGATAATTCACCCCTCCACTTT TRBJ1-6 . . 14 TRBV6-5
CASSLGSGEVYEQYF TGTGCCAGCAGCCTAGGAAGCGGGGAGGTCTACGAGCAGTACTTC TRBJ2-7 . TRBD2 15 TRBV7-9
CASSPGEIVKNIQYF TGTGCCAGCAGCCCAGGGGAGATCGTCAAAAACATTCAGTACTTC TRBJ2-4 . . 15 TRBV3-1/TRBV3-2
CAWSQGQLNQPQHF TGTGCCTGGAGTCAGGGACAGCTCAATCAGCCCCAGCATTTT TRBJ1-5 . TRBD1 14 TRBV30
CASSQDDRAGEAFF TGTGCCAGCAGCCAAGACGACAGGGCGGGGGAAGCTTTCTTT TRBJ1-1 once TRBD1 14 TRBV3-1/TRBV3-2
CASRLRGTDTQYF TGTGCCTCCCGACTGCGGGGCACAGATACGCAGTATTTT TRBJ2-3 . . 13 TRBV10-3
CASSTGQGRNSPLHF TGTGCCAGTAGTACGGGACAGGGGAGGAATTCACCCCTCCACTTT TRBJ1-6 . TRBD1 15 TRBV19
CASSYQQGHNQPQHF TGTGCCAGCAGTTATCAACAGGGGCACAATCAGCCCCAGCATTTT TRBJ1-5 . TRBD1 15 TRBV6-2/TRBV6-3
CASSQDRLAGGPSDTQYF TGCGCCAGCAGCCAAGACCGACTAGCGGGGGGGCCCTCAGATACGCAGTATTTT TRBJ2-3 . TRBD2 18 TRBV4-1
CASSPTGGRGETQYF TGTGCCAGCAGCCCGACAGGAGGCAGGGGAGAGACCCAGTACTTC TRBJ2-5 . . 15 TRBV7-2
CASSTIAGGQDTQYF TGTGCCAGCAGCACCATAGCGGGGGGGCAAGATACGCAGTATTTT TRBJ2-3 . TRBD2 15 TRBV7-3
CASSFASGGNNEQFF TGTGCCAGCAGCTTTGCCAGCGGGGGGAACAATGAGCAGTTCTTC TRBJ2-1 . TRBD2 15 TRBV7-3
CASSLNRDHNSPLHF TGCGCCAGCAGCTTGAACAGGGACCATAATTCACCCCTCCACTTT TRBJ1-6 . . 15 TRBV5-1
CAISDLASGGHEQYF TGTGCCATCAGTGACCTTGCTAGCGGGGGGCACGAGCAGTACTTC TRBJ2-7 . TRBD2 15 TRBV10-3
CAHTRGVVGELFF TGTGCCCACACCAGGGGTGTGGTCGGGGAGCTGTTTTTT TRBJ2-2 . . 13 TRBV21-1
CASSLTGQLKLNTEAFF TGTGCCAGCAGCTTAACGGGACAGCTTAAACTGAACACTGAAGCTTTCTTT TRBJ1-1 . TRBD1 17 TRBV7-3
CASSQDGRGTTPLHF TGTGCCAGCAGCCAGGACGGCAGGGGAACGACACCCCTCCACTTT TRBJ1-6 . . 15 TRBV5-6
CASSLGRLGVDTEAFF TGTGCCAGCAGCTTAGGACGGCTAGGGGTGGACACTGAAGCTTTCTTT TRBJ1-1 . . 16 TRBV7-6
CASSAGGAYNEQFF TGTGCCAGCAGCGCGGGGGGAGCCTACAATGAGCAGTTCTTC TRBJ2-1 . TRBD2 14 TRBV11-3
CASSESGHPYEQYF TGCGCCAGCAGTGAAAGTGGGCATCCCTACGAGCAGTACTTC TRBJ2-7 . . 14 TRBV10-1
CASSQGLELGELFF TGTGCCAGCAGCCAGGGACTAGAGCTCGGGGAGCTGTTTTTT TRBJ2-2 . TRBD2 14 TRBV9
CASSLAAGMNTEAFF TGCGCCAGCAGCTTGGCGGCGGGCATGAACACTGAAGCTTTCTTT TRBJ1-1 . . 15 TRBV5-1
CSAGGQPQHF TGCAGTGCAGGGGGACAGCCCCAGCATTTT TRBJ1-5 few . 10 TRBV20-1
CASSLDGANTEAFF TGCGCCAGCAGCTTGGATGGGGCGAACACTGAAGCTTTCTTT TRBJ1-1 once . 14 TRBV5-1
CASQRYIQYF TGCGCCAGCCAGCGGTACATTCAGTACTTC TRBJ2-4 . . 10 TRBV5-1
CASSWGQGAYEQYF TGTGCCAGCAGCTGGGGACAGGGGGCATACGAGCAGTACTTC TRBJ2-7 once TRBD1 14 TRBV7-3
CASSLMSGQGNSPLHF TGTGCCAGCAGCTTGATGTCGGGACAAGGTAATTCACCCCTCCACTTT TRBJ1-6 few . 16 TRBV5-4
CASSQETGENTEAFF TGCGCCAGCAGCCAAGAGACAGGGGAGAACACTGAAGCTTTCTTT TRBJ1-1 . TRBD1 15 TRBV4-3
CASSYGTGGRNGYTF TGTGCCAGCAGTTATGGGACAGGGGGGAGGAATGGCTACACCTTC TRBJ1-2 . TRBD1 15 TRBV6-5
CASSSPLHHVLTF TGTGCCAGCAGCTCCCCCTTACATCACGTCCTGACTTTC TRBJ2-6 once . 13 TRBV7-8
CAISESGGGWDTQYF TGTGCCATCAGTGAGTCGGGCGGGGGTTGGGATACGCAGTATTTT TRBJ2-3 once TRBD2 15 TRBV10-3
CASSLDAGINSPLHF TGCGCCAGCAGCTTGGATGCAGGGATCAATTCACCCCTCCACTTT TRBJ1-6 . . 15 TRBV5-1
CASSLDRANTEAFF TGTGCCAGCTCACTGGACAGGGCGAACACTGAAGCTTTCTTT TRBJ1-1 . TRBD1 14 TRBV18
CASSSNGKGETQYF TGTGCCAGCAGCTCAAACGGGAAAGGGGAGACCCAGTACTTC TRBJ2-5 . . 14 TRBV11-1
CSTDQGIRSYTF TGCAGCACCGACCAGGGGATCAGGAGCTACACCTTC TRBJ1-2 . . 12 TRBV29-1
CASRTGLAGGPNTGELFF TGTGCCAGTAGGACGGGACTAGCGGGGGGGCCCAACACCGGGGAGCTGTTTTTT TRBJ2-2 . TRBD2 18 TRBV19
CASSPLGGTSGVTGELFF TGTGCCAGCAGCCCCCTGGGCGGGACTAGCGGGGTCACCGGGGAGCTGTTTTTT TRBJ2-2 . TRBD2 18 TRBV7-3
CASSNRRESTEAFF TGTGCCAGTAGTAACCGGAGGGAGTCCACTGAAGCTTTCTTT TRBJ1-1 few . 14 TRBV19
CASSGQRNTEAFF TGTGCCAGCTCCGGACAGCGGAACACTGAAGCTTTCTTT TRBJ1-1 . . 13 TRBV2
CASSQDAGEWNEQFF TGTGCCAGCAGCCAAGACGCGGGGGAATGGAATGAGCAGTTCTTC TRBJ2-1 . TRBD2 15 TRBV3-1/TRBV3-2
CASSSDRTANEAFF TGCGCCAGCAGTAGTGATCGGACAGCCAACGAAGCTTTCTTT TRBJ1-1 . . 14 TRBV10-2
CASSSLTSSVQFF TGTGCCAGCAGCTCGTTGACCTCTAGTGTGCAGTTCTTC TRBJ2-1 . . 13 TRBV5-5
CASKGQGSANTGELFF TGTGCCAGCAAGGGACAGGGGAGCGCGAACACCGGGGAGCTGTTTTTT TRBJ2-2 . TRBD1 16 TRBV2
CASSEAVGQSTDTQYF TGTGCCAGCAGTGAAGCGGTGGGGCAGTCCACAGATACGCAGTATTTT TRBJ2-3 . . 16 TRBV6-1
CASSTDRGASPLHF TGTGCCAGTAGTACCGACAGGGGGGCCTCACCCCTCCACTTT TRBJ1-6 . TRBD1 14 TRBV19
CASSEGPRGTQYF TGTGCCAGCAGTGAAGGTCCGCGGGGTACGCAGTATTTT TRBJ2-3 . . 13 TRBV25-1
CASSLVGQGAQETQYF TGCGCCAGCAGCTTGGTTGGGCAGGGGGCCCAAGAGACCCAGTACTTC TRBJ2-5 . TRBD1 16 TRBV5-1